These T cell receptor beta chains were read from a single sample in a study of cytomegalovirus exposure and HLA in healthy donors. TCRdb's table, derived via immunoSEQ multiplex PCR, lists solely in-frame clones and lacks some. In the table there are fewer than 200,000 clones, 60% to 80% of which are singletons. The sequenced sample was PBMCs. All receptors derive from a woman aged 45-59 years in good health and CMV-seropositive. CDR3s include the opening cysteine and the closing phenylalanine or tryptophan. A D gene is named only where the DNA matches it firmly. Where a row states a size, it is once, few, many or the class of an expanded clone; other rows omit it.

TRBJ2-1 | . | TRBV10-3 | . | CATQTASDNEQFF | TGTGCCACCCAGACAGCGTCCGACAATGAGCAGTTCTTC
TRBJ2-1 | . | TRBV9 | TRBD1 | CASSSRTGDDEQFF | TGTGCCAGCAGCTCCCGGACAGGGGACGATGAGCAGTTCTTC
TRBJ1-2 | . | TRBV28 | TRBD1 | CASSPGTEPRGTF | TGTGCCAGCAGTCCCGGGACAGAGCCCCGGGGCACCTTC
TRBJ1-5 | . | TRBV28 | TRBD1 | CASSPGQGYEPQHF | TGTGCCAGCAGTCCGGGACAGGGTTATGAGCCCCAGCATTTT
TRBJ1-1 | . | TRBV7-2 | . | CASSLEQGALAEAFF | TGTGCCAGCAGCTTAGAACAGGGTGCATTAGCTGAAGCTTTCTTT
TRBJ1-3 | . | TRBV4-3 | . | CASSPRLGAGNTIYF | TGCGCCAGCAGCCCCCGGCTCGGGGCTGGAAACACCATATATTTT
TRBJ2-4 | . | TRBV18 | TRBD1 | CASSPGQGGLAKNIQYF | TGTGCCAGCTCACCTGGACAGGGCGGTTTAGCCAAAAACATTCAGTACTTC
TRBJ1-1 | . | TRBV6-6 | TRBD1 | CASSTGQGEAFF | TGTGCCAGCAGTACCGGACAGGGAGAAGCTTTCTTT
TRBJ1-2 | few | TRBV7-9 | . | CASSSSNYGYTF | TGTGCCAGCAGCTCCAGTAACTATGGCTACACCTTC
TRBJ2-3 | few | TRBV5-8 | TRBD2 | CASRLTGTSEDTQYF | TGTGCCAGCAGGCTAACTGGGACTAGCGAGGATACGCAGTATTTT
TRBJ1-2 | . | TRBV11-3 | . | CASSYRRGFIYGYTF | TGTGCCAGCAGTTATCGAAGGGGGTTCATCTATGGCTACACCTTC
TRBJ1-4 | . | TRBV4-1 | TRBD1 | CASSQGASGGGVREKLFF | TGCGCCAGCAGCCAAGGGGCTTCAGGGGGCGGGGTTCGTGAAAAACTGTTTTTT
TRBJ1-1 | . | TRBV27 | . | CASSPGTMNTEAFF | TGTGCCAGCAGCCCGGGGACAATGAACACTGAAGCTTTCTTT
TRBJ1-5 | few | TRBV2 | . | CASSEGPGQPQHF | TGTGCCAGCAGTGAAGGTCCAGGCCAGCCCCAGCATTTT
TRBJ2-7 | . | TRBV7-8 | TRBD2 | CASSLGGSIYEQYF | TGTGCCAGCAGCTTAGGCGGGAGCATCTACGAGCAGTACTTC
TRBJ2-5 | . | TRBV19 | TRBD2 | CASRVAGVGETQYF | TGTGCCAGTAGGGTAGCGGGAGTAGGCGAGACCCAGTACTTC
TRBJ2-1 | . | TRBV29-1 | TRBD2 | CSAWGTSGYNEQFF | TGCAGCGCCTGGGGGACTAGCGGGTACAATGAGCAGTTCTTC
TRBJ1-3 | . | TRBV25-1 | TRBD1 | CASRDSLSGNTIYF | TGTGCCAGCCGGGACAGTCTCTCTGGAAACACCATATATTTT
TRBJ1-1 | . | TRBV6-5 | . | CASEGDGNTEAFF | TGTGCCAGTGAGGGCGATGGGAACACTGAAGCTTTCTTT
TRBJ1-4 | . | TRBV7-6 | TRBD1 | CASSRGTGALFF | TGTGCCAGCAGCCGGGGGACAGGAGCACTGTTTTTT
TRBJ2-6 | . | TRBV4-1 | . | CASSQGQGRTTANVLTF | TGCGCCAGCAGCCAAGGGCAGGGGCGCACCACTGCCAACGTCCTGACTTTC
TRBJ2-3 | . | TRBV5-6 | . | CASSSQALTQYF | TGTGCCAGCAGCTCACAGGCCCTTACGCAGTATTTT
TRBJ2-7 | . | TRBV6-5 | TRBD2 | CASSRLAGEQYF | TGTGCCAGCAGCCGACTAGCGGGTGAGCAGTACTTC
TRBJ2-1 | . | TRBV5-1 | . | CASSLGLPYSHEQFF | TGCGCCAGCAGCTTGGGACTCCCCTACTCCCATGAGCAGTTCTTC
TRBJ1-1 | . | TRBV25-1 | TRBD1 | CASIGDPGQMNTEAFF | TGTGCCAGCATCGGAGATCCGGGACAGATGAACACTGAAGCTTTCTTT
TRBJ2-2 | . | TRBV28 | TRBD1 | CASSLTGQGNTGELFF | TGTGCCAGCAGCCTAACGGGACAGGGGAACACCGGGGAGCTGTTTTTT
TRBJ1-3 | few | TRBV7-9 | . | CASSLGSVGQGNTIYF | TGTGCCAGCAGCTTAGGATCAGTAGGACAAGGAAACACCATATATTTT
TRBJ2-5 | . | TRBV5-6 | TRBD1 | CASSLLWTGEGETQYF | TGTGCCAGCAGCTTGCTCTGGACAGGGGAAGGGGAGACCCAGTACTTC
TRBJ2-7 | . | TRBV12-5 | . | CASGPRGGLNEQYF | TGTGCTAGTGGGCCAAGAGGCGGTCTGAACGAGCAGTACTTC
TRBJ1-1 | . | TRBV2 | . | CASSRTLNTEAFF | TGTGCCAGCAGTAGGACACTGAACACTGAAGCTTTCTTT
TRBJ2-7 | . | TRBV28 | . | CASTNDMSYEQYF | TGTGCCAGCACCAACGACATGTCCTACGAGCAGTACTTC
TRBJ2-2 | . | TRBV10-3 | TRBD1 | CAITRDRAANTGELFF | TGTGCCATCACCCGGGACAGGGCCGCGAACACCGGGGAGCTGTTTTTT
TRBJ2-7 | . | TRBV25-1 | TRBD2 | CASSALGLAGSYEQYF | TGTGCCAGCAGTGCCTTGGGACTAGCGGGCTCCTACGAGCAGTACTTC
TRBJ2-5 | . | TRBV9 | . | CASSGGGRETQYF | TGTGCCAGCAGCGGGGGAGGAAGGGAGACCCAGTACTTC
TRBJ2-5 | . | TRBV7-9 | TRBD1 | CASSVRDRQETQYF | TGTGCCAGCAGCGTCCGGGACAGACAAGAGACCCAGTACTTC
TRBJ2-3 | . | TRBV2 | TRBD2 | CASSVSAGGPDTQYF | TGTGCCAGCAGTGTATCAGCGGGAGGGCCAGATACGCAGTATTTT
TRBJ1-1 | . | TRBV10-3 | TRBD1 | CAISRPTGQNTEAFF | TGTGCCATCAGTAGACCGACAGGGCAGAACACTGAAGCTTTCTTT
TRBJ2-7 | . | TRBV5-1 | . | CASSLAGRGEQYF | TGCGCCAGCAGCTTGGCCGGGCGGGGCGAGCAGTACTTC
TRBJ2-7 | . | TRBV15 | . | CATSMQGYEQYF | TGTGCCACCAGCATGCAGGGATACGAGCAGTACTTC
TRBJ2-7 | once | TRBV6-5 | . | CASSRDSSFSYEQYF | TGTGCCAGCAGTCGGGACTCTTCGTTCTCCTACGAGCAGTACTTC
TRBJ2-3 | once | TRBV9 | . | CASSVAGGRGDTQYF | TGTGCCAGCAGCGTAGCTGGCGGGCGTGGCGATACGCAGTATTTT
TRBJ2-7 | . | TRBV6-6 | TRBD1 | CASRTGQGAFRDEQYF | TGTGCCAGCAGAACCGGACAGGGGGCGTTCAGGGACGAGCAGTACTTC
TRBJ1-1 | . | TRBV6-5 | TRBD1 | CASSYRGPGTEAFF | TGTGCCAGCAGTTACAGGGGGCCAGGGACTGAAGCTTTCTTT
TRBJ2-3 | . | TRBV19 | . | CASADRPNTDTQYF | TGTGCCAGCGCCGACAGGCCTAACACAGATACGCAGTATTTT
TRBJ2-3 | . | TRBV7-6 | TRBD2 | CASSLGGGGLDTQYF | TGTGCCAGCAGCTTAGGTGGCGGGGGGCTGGATACGCAGTATTTT
TRBJ2-7 | . | TRBV7-9 | . | CASSSRGEQYF | TGTGCCAGCAGCTCCCGCGGCGAGCAGTACTTC
TRBJ2-1 | . | TRBV5-8 | TRBD2 | CASSLRPGLAGLYNEQFF | TGTGCCAGCAGCCTCCGGCCGGGACTAGCGGGGTTGTACAATGAGCAGTTCTTC
TRBJ2-1 | few | TRBV6-5 | . | CASSYDKPTYNEQFF | TGTGCCAGCAGTTACGACAAGCCTACCTACAATGAGCAGTTCTTC
TRBJ1-2 | . | TRBV28 | TRBD1 | CASSLYRGTYGYTF | TGTGCCAGCAGTTTGTACAGGGGGACCTATGGCTACACCTTC
TRBJ1-5 | . | TRBV2 | . | CASSGDYAGGQPQHF | TGTGCCAGCAGTGGAGACTACGCTGGAGGTCAGCCCCAGCATTTT
TRBJ2-3 | . | TRBV28 | TRBD2 | CASSEQRSGGKTDTQYF | TGTGCCAGCAGTGAGCAGCGTAGCGGGGGTAAAACAGATACGCAGTATTTT
TRBJ1-2 | . | TRBV5-4 | . | CASSTPGHRGDYGYTF | TGTGCCAGCAGCACCCCGGGACACCGGGGGGACTATGGCTACACCTTC
TRBJ2-1 | . | TRBV28 | . | CASSDFNEQFF | TGTGCCAGCAGTGACTTCAATGAGCAGTTCTTC